A few counts support the clone carrying this T cell receptor (beta chain). This sample is drawn from a study of cytomegalovirus exposure and HLA in healthy donors. Use of 60 Vbeta and 13 Jbeta primers characterized the PCR. Only in-frame clones appear in the TCRdb table, and some are missing; sequencing was by immunoSEQ multiplex PCR. Of 100,000 to 120,000 clones listed, under 85% are singletons. Specimen: PBMCs. This clonotype originated in a man aged 25 to 40 in good health and CMV-seropositive.

The CDR3 sequence is CASRLVPCGYTF. CDR3 sequence (DNA): TGTGCAAGTCGCTTAGTCCCCTGTGGCTACACCTTC. The J gene is TRBJ1-2, the V gene TRBV12-2. TRBV12-2 is marked as a pseudogene. This CDR3 spans 12 amino acids.